This record concerns one TCR beta chain sequence. CDR1 is MNHNS, CDR2 SASEGT, per germline. The CDR3 covers 17 residues. The sample originates from a study of T cells expressing NK-cell markers. TCRdb re-analyzed the 5' RACE reads; it lists each CDR3 protein once, without DNA. The sample has about 160,000 distinct CDR3 sequences, and its top ten clones hold 20% to 25%. This receptor was taken from a man aged 18-69 years in good health. Sequencing was performed on blood T cells: a sorted CD56 or NKG2C T cell subset, CD4+ or CD8+ T cells, or bulk PBMC T cells (not recorded which). The rearrangement uses TRBV6-1 and TRBJ2-2; there is no DNA to check the TCRdb D call of TRBD2. The CDR3: CASSEASGGASAGELFF.